Listed here are 11 T cell receptor beta chains from one sample, sequenced in a study of shared clonotypes between healthy human individuals. Only in-frame clones appear in the TCRdb table, and some are missing; sequencing was by immunoSEQ multiplex PCR. The sample consists of about 1.1 million clones, 70% to 85% of them appearing once. What was sequenced was memory CD4+ T cells from PBMCs. Subset in this sample: CD45RA-negative fraction. The receptors stem from a man aged 18-30 years in good health. Some clones in this sample may be carry-over from other donors' samples.

The V call is TRBV5-1, the J call TRBJ2-1, with D unclear. The CDR3 spans 13 residues. The V gene lost 2 bases and the J gene lost 5 bases, with 8 bases spanning the gap. Germline lookup yields CDR1 SGHRS and CDR2 YFSETQ. The CDR3 is CASSFSQNNEQFF. The CDR3 DNA sequence: TGCGCCAGCAGCTTTTCCCAGAACAATGAGCAGTTCTTC.

The chain is built from TRBV28 and TRBJ2-6; 8 bases agree with TRBD1. The CDR3 is 14 residues long. CDR1 MDHEN and CDR2 SYDVKM come from the germline V gene. After removal of 6 bases from V and 4 bases from J, the junction contained 2 bases not matched to a gene. The CDR3 loop reads CASRQGAGANVLTF. The CDR3 nucleotides are TGTGCCAGCAGGCAGGGGGCAGGGGCCAACGTCCTGACTTTC.

This chain connects TRBV5-1 to TRBJ1-5, with 7 bases aligning to TRBD1. CDR1 is SGHRS and CDR2 is YFSETQ in the germline V gene. CDR3 length: 15 amino acids. After removal of 3 bases from V and 2 bases from J, the junction contained 5 bases not matched to a gene. CDR3 sequence reads: CASSYRGGGNQPQHF. CDR3 sequence (DNA): TGCGCCAGCAGCTACAGGGGAGGTGGCAATCAGCCCCAGCATTTT.

The chain employs TRBV5-1 and TRBJ2-7; 7 bases are a match to TRBD2. Germline CDR1 reads SGHRS; CDR2 reads YFSETQ. CDR3 length: 15 amino acids. V lost 5 bases, J lost 4 bases, and 12 bases stayed unmatched. The CDR3 here is CASSKNAGVNYEQYF. In DNA, the CDR3 is TGCGCCAGCAGTAAGAACGCGGGAGTGAATTACGAGCAGTACTTC.

The table lists this clone with many counts. The chain couples TRBV28 to TRBJ1-2; D call uncertain. Looked up from germline, CDR1 is MDHEN and CDR2 is SYDVKM. There are 15 residues in the CDR3. Trimming removed 8 bases from V and 0 bases from J, with 16 bases in between. In nucleotides, the CDR3 is TGTGCCAGCGGACTCGGAATACGAGCTAACTATGGCTACACCTTC. This gives the protein CASGLGIRANYGYTF.

The chain uses TRBV7-2 and TRBJ1-2; D possibly corresponds to TRBD1 (6 bases). CDR1 SGHTA and CDR2 FQGNSA come from the germline V gene. V dropped 2 bases and J dropped 6 bases, with 13 bases sitting between them. The CDR3 loop spans 14 amino acids. The CDR3 sequence: CASSLLTGFNGYTF. CDR3 in DNA: TGTGCCAGCAGCTTATTAACAGGGTTCAATGGCTACACCTTC.

J is TRBJ1-4 and V is TRBV28; D not certain. The CDR3 contains 14 residues. Per germline, CDR1 MDHEN and CDR2 SYDVKM. Trimming shortened V by 3 bases and J by 0 bases, and 5 bases separated the two germline ends. The CDR3 reads CASSFEATNEKLFF. As DNA, the CDR3 is TGTGCCAGCAGTTTTGAGGCAACTAATGAAAAACTGTTTTTT.

About this clone itself: A much larger clone lies one base from this, so it may be a read error. The chain couples TRBV6-6 to TRBJ1-5, with D tentatively TRBD1 (6 bases). CDR3 size: 15 residues. V was clipped by 6 bases and J by 0 bases, with 12 bases between them. Per the germline V gene, CDR1 is MNHNY and CDR2 is SVGAGI (reference sequence). The DNA for the CDR3 is TGTGCCAGCAGCCTACAGGGAAATAGCAATCAGCCCCAGCATTTT. This gives the protein CASSLQGNSNQPQHF.

The chain is built from TRBV9 and TRBJ1-3, with 7 nucleotides matching TRBD1. J was trimmed by 0 bases and V by 4 bases; bases with no gene match: 7. This CDR3 contains 16 residues. Germline V lookup: CDR1 SGDLS, CDR2 YYNGEE. The CDR3 reads CASSTEGTVSGNTIYF. The CDR3 nucleotides are TGTGCCAGCAGCACCGAAGGGACAGTCTCTGGAAACACCATATATTTT.

V and J are TRBV5-8 and TRBJ2-3; the match to TRBD2 covers 12 bases. V shed 0 bases and J 4 bases; nucleotides not matched to a gene: 6. The V gene's germline CDR1 is SGHTS and CDR2 YDEGEE. This CDR3 contains 17 residues. CDR3 DNA sequence: TGTGCCAGCAGCTTGGGACTAGCGGGAGTGAGCTCAGATACGCAGTATTTT. This gives the protein CASSLGLAGVSSDTQYF.

This clone was detected a few times. This sequence joins TRBV11-2 and TRBJ1-4, with D possibly matching TRBD1 (5 bases). The germline CDR1 and CDR2 sequences are SGHAT and FQNNGV. V gave up 5 bases and J gave up 4 bases, with 8 bases separating them. This CDR3 region has 13 residues. The CDR3 here is CASSRDGNEKLFF. The CDR3 bases are TGTGCCAGCAGCCGGGACGGTAATGAAAAACTGTTTTTT.